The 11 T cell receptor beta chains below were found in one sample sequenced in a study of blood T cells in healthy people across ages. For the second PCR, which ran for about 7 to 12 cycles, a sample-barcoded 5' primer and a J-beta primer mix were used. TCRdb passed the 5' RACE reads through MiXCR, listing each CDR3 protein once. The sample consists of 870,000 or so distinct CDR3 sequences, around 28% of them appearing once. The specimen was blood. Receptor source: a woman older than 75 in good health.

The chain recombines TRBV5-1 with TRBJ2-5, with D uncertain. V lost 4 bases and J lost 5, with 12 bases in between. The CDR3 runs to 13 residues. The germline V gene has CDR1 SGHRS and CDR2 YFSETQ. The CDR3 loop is CASSRAPVETQYF. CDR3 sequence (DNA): TGCGCCAGCAGCCGGGCCCCGGTGGAGACCCAGTACTTC.

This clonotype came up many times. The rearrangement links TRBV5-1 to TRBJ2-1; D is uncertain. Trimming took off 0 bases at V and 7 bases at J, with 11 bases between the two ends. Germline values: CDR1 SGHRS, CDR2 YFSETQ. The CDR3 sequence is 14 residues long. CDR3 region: CASSLAGGTNEQFF. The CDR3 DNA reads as TGCGCCAGCAGCTTGGCCGGCGGCACTAATGAGCAGTTCTTC.

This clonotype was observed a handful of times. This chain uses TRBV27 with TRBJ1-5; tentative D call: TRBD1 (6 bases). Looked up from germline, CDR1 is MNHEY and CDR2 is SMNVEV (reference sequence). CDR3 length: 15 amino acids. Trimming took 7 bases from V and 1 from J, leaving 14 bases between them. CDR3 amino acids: CASKSWQGSNQPQHF. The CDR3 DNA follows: TGTGCCAGCAAGAGTTGGCAGGGGAGCAATCAGCCCCAGCATTTT.

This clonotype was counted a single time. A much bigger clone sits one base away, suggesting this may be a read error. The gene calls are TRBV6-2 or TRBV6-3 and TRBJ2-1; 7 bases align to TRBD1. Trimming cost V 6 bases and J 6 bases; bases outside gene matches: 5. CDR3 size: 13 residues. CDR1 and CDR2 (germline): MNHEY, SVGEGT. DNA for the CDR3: TGTGCCAGCAGACGGACAGGCAGCAATGAGCAGTTCTTC. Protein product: CASRRTGSNEQFF.

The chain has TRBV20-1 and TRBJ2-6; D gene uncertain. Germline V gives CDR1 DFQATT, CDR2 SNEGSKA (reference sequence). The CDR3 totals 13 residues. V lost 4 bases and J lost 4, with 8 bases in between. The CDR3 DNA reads TGCAGTGCTACGGTGGGGGGGGCCAACGTCCTGACTTTC. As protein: CSATVGGANVLTF.

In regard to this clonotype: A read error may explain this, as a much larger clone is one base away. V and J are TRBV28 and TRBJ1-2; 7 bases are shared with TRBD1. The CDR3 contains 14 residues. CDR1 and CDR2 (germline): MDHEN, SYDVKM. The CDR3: CANSTTGMWDGYTF. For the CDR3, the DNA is TGTGCCAACAGTACGACAGGGATGTGGGATGGCTACACCTTC.

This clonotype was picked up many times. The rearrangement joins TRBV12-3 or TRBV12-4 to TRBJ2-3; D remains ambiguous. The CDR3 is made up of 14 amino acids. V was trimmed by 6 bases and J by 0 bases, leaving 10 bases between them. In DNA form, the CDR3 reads TGTGCCAGCAGGGAGCGATCGAGCACAGATACGCAGTATTTT. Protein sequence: CASRERSSTDTQYF.

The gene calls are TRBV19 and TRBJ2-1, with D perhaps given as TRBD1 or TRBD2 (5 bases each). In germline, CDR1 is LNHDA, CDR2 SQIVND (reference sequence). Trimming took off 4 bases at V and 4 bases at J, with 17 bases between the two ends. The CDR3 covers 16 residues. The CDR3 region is CASSTRGGVRYNEQFF. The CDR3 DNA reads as TGTGCCAGTAGTACCCGGGGCGGCGTAAGATACAATGAGCAGTTCTTC.

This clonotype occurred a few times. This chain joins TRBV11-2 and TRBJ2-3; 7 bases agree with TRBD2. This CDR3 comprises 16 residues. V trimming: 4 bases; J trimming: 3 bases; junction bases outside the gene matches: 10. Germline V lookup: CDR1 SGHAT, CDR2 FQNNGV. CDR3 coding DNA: TGTGCCAGCAGCTCCTTCGGGCGGGGGAAAACAGATACGCAGTATTTT. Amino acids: CASSSFGRGKTDTQYF.

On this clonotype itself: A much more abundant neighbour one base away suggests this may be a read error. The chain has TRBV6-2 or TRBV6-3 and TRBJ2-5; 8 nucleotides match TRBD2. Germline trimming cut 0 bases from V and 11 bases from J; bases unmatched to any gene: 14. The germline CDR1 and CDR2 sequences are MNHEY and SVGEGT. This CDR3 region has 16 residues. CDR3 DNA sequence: TGTGCCAGCAGTTACTCGACCGGGGGGGTCTACAATGAGCAGTACTTC. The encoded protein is CASSYSTGGVYNEQYF.

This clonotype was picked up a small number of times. The CDR3 DNA reads as TGTGCCAGCAGCTCCCGGGAGGGAGCTAACTATGGCTACACCTTC. Translation: CASSSREGANYGYTF. The gene calls are TRBV7-2 and TRBJ1-2; no reliable D call. The CDR3 totals 15 residues. Germline V gene data show CDR1 as SGHTA and CDR2 as FQGNSA. V gave up 4 bases and J gave up 0 bases, with 12 bases separating them.